This T cell receptor (beta chain) was captured by sequencing in a study of T cell repertoires in cytomegalovirus infection. TCRdb independently ran MiXCR on the reads; one entry per CDR3 protein. The sample shows about 460,000 distinct CDR3 sequences, around 10% of them seen only once. Study findings and constraints: Pooled public TCR beta family frequency picked out CMV carriers with the relevant HLA. Clonotype analysis showed dominance of the ex vivo response by HLA-C-restricted CMV-specific TCR beta clonotypes.

Germline CDR1 is MNHNS and CDR2 is SASEGT. V gave up 6 bases and J gave up 11 bases, with 17 bases separating them. The CDR3 extends over 13 amino acids. This clonotype was seen ten or more times. Its specificity is not known. This clonotype was obtained from a human donor in good health (CMV status not recorded). Some clones in this sample may be carry-over from other donors' samples. The chain is built from TRBV6-1 and TRBJ1-5; D not certain. The sequenced sample consisted of PBMCs. This CDR3 reads CASSSALSGAQHF. As DNA, the CDR3 is TGTGCCAGCAGCTCCGCCCTCTCTGGAGCCCAGCATTTT.